Below are 29 T cell receptor beta chains sequenced from a single sample in a study of molecular identifiers for immune sequencing clone quantification. MiXCR was run by TCRdb on the PCR reads, yielding one entry per CDR3 protein. The table includes about 630,000 distinct CDR3 sequences, 25% detected once. The sample was naive CD8+ T cells from blood, with Jurkat cell RNA spiked in. Subset noted: FACS-sorted CD8+CD4-CCR7+CD45RA+ naive T cells. These receptor sequences come from a human donor in good health. Some libraries in this study had Jurkat cell RNA spiked in.

This chain uses TRBV29-1 with TRBJ1-4; no clear D. V gave up 7 bases and J gave up 3 bases, with 12 bases separating them. The CDR3 has 13 amino acids. CDR1 and CDR2 (germline): SQVTM, ANQGSEA. For the CDR3, the DNA is TGCAGCGCCTCAGCCCCTCCTAATGAAAAACTGTTTTTT. Translation: CSASAPPNEKLFF.

This clonotype was detected only a few times. The genes are TRBV19 and TRBJ1-5; D gene unclear. CDR3 length: 16 residues. Trimming took 3 bases from V and 4 from J, leaving 16 bases between them. Looked up from germline, CDR1 is LNHDA and CDR2 is SQIVND (reference sequence). The CDR3 DNA reads TGTGCCAGTAGTATCGGGCTGGGCATAGGAAATCAGCCCCAGCATTTT. This sequence encodes CASSIGLGIGNQPQHF. Variable domain in full (rest from reference TRBV19 and TRBJ1-5): DGGITQSPKYLFRKEGQNVTLSCEQNLNHDAMYWYRQDPGQGLRLIYYSQIVNDFQKGDIAEGYSVSREKKESFPLTVTSAQKNPTAFYLCASSIGLGIGNQPQHFGDGTRLSIL.

There are many counts of this clonotype. The J gene is TRBJ2-1, the V gene TRBV30; 7 nucleotides line up with TRBD1. Germline values: CDR1 GTSNPN, CDR2 SVGIG (reference sequence). The CDR3 is 13 amino acids. V gave up 2 bases and J gave up 8 bases; unmatched junction bases: 6. Written as DNA, the CDR3 is TGTGCCTGGAGTAGTGGGCAGGGGGATGAGCAGTTCTTC. Its protein product is CAWSSGQGDEQFF.

This clonotype was recorded a few times. CDR3 protein: CSAQRRGPYLHYEQYF. CDR3 DNA sequence: TGCAGTGCTCAACGCCGAGGACCTTACCTACACTACGAGCAGTACTTC. The V gene is TRBV20-1, the J gene TRBJ2-7; no reliable D call. This CDR3 is built from 16 residues. Germline V gene lookup returns CDR1 DFQATT and CDR2 SNEGSKA (reference sequence). V lost 5 bases to trimming and J lost 3 bases, with 23 bases between them.

This clonotype has ten or more counts. This chain joins TRBV5-5 and TRBJ2-7; 11 positions agree with TRBD1. Germline assignment: CDR1 SGHKS and CDR2 YYEKEE (reference sequence). This CDR3 is 15 amino acids long. J was trimmed by 3 bases and V by 4 bases; bases with no gene match: 6. The CDR3 coding sequence is TGTGCCAGCAGCCAAGGACAGGGGGCAGGCTACGAGCAGTACTTC. Its protein product is CASSQGQGAGYEQYF. The variable domain in full, completed from reference TRBV5-5 and TRBJ2-7, reads DAGVTQSPTHLIKTRGQQVTLRCSPISGHKSVSWYQQVLGQGPQFIFQYYEKEERGRGNFPDRFSARQFPNYSSELNVNALLLGDSALYLCASSQGQGAGYEQYFGPGTRLTVT.

This clonotype has a handful of counts. The rearrangement uses TRBV2 and TRBJ2-2; 11 nucleotides match TRBD2. Germline trimming cut 2 bases from V and 2 bases from J; bases unmatched to any gene: 10. CDR1 and CDR2 from the germline V gene are SNHLY and FYNNEI. The CDR3 consists of 19 residues. CDR3 sequence: CASSERGLAGGSNTGELFF. The CDR3 DNA reads as TGTGCCAGCAGTGAAAGGGGGCTAGCGGGGGGCTCAAACACCGGGGAGCTGTTTTTT.

This clonotype has a count of ten or more. The V and J genes are TRBV12-3 or TRBV12-4 and TRBJ2-3, with 8 bases identical to TRBD1. The V segment lost 3 bases and the J segment 5 bases; nucleotides outside the gene matches: 4. The CDR3 contains 14 residues. CDR3 loop: CASSFVTGEDTQYF. CDR3 bases: TGTGCCAGCAGTTTCGTGACAGGGGAAGATACGCAGTATTTT.

This clonotype was recorded a few times. The CDR3 DNA reads TGTGCCAGCAGGGCCGGGACGGCCCAACAAAAACTGTTTTTT. It specifies CASRAGTAQQKLFF. The J gene is TRBJ1-4, the V gene TRBV12-3 or TRBV12-4; TRBD1 is a possible D gene (5 bases). CDR3 length equals 14 residues. The V and J ends lost 6 bases and 9 bases respectively, with 17 bases between them.

This clonotype has a count of ten or more. The chain employs TRBV7-9 and TRBJ1-1; possibly TRBD1 for D (5 bases). Trimming removed 5 bases at V and 4 bases at J, with 17 bases between. CDR1 and CDR2 (germline): SEHNR, FQNEAQ (reference sequence). This CDR3 has 15 residues. The CDR3 nucleotides read TGTGCCAGCAGCCCGGTGGCAGGGTGGTCCACTGAAGCTTTCTTT. Translated, it gives CASSPVAGWSTEAFF.

This clonotype appeared many times. The chain joins TRBV29-1 to TRBJ2-2; 7 nucleotides line up with TRBD1. This CDR3 is built from 16 residues. CDR1 is SQVTM and CDR2 is ANQGSEA in the germline V gene. Trimming took 7 bases from V and 0 from J; bases not matched to a gene: 11. The CDR3 DNA reads TGCAGCGCTGGGGACAGAACCAGCGCGAACACCGGGGAGCTGTTTTTT. The encoded protein is CSAGDRTSANTGELFF.

This clonotype appeared a few times. The CDR3 region is CASSQTGAPTNEKLFF. CDR3 in DNA: TGCGCCAGCAGCCAGACAGGAGCCCCAACTAATGAAAAACTGTTTTTT. The genes are TRBV4-3 and TRBJ1-4; D possibly corresponds to TRBD1 (6 bases). This CDR3 spans 16 amino acids. Trimming removed 3 bases from V and 0 bases from J, with 11 bases in between. Germline V gene data show CDR1 as LGHNA and CDR2 as YSLEER.

The rearrangement links TRBV19 to TRBJ1-3; D is unclear. V was trimmed by 6 bases and J by 0 bases, leaving 12 bases between them. Germline CDR1 and CDR2: LNHDA and SQIVND (reference sequence). CDR3 length: 15 residues. The CDR3 DNA sequence: TGTGCCAGTAGACCTCAGGCGCTCTCTGGAAACACCATATATTTT. As protein: CASRPQALSGNTIYF.

The chain combines TRBV7-9 with TRBJ2-5, with 8 bases lining up with TRBD1. CDR1 SEHNR and CDR2 FQNEAQ come from the germline V gene (reference sequence). With 5 bases clipped from V and 2 bases from J, the junction kept 7 bases outside the gene matches. The CDR3 extends over 15 amino acids. Here the CDR3 DNA reads TGTGCCAGCAGCGGACCGGACAGGGAACAAGAGACCCAGTACTTC. Translating gives CASSGPDREQETQYF.

The J gene is TRBJ1-1, the V gene TRBV10-3; a possible D gene is TRBD1 (5 bases). Germline values: CDR1 ENHRY, CDR2 SYGVKD. This CDR3 has 15 residues. The germline V and J ends were trimmed by 2 bases and 2 bases, with 12 bases remaining between them. CDR3 in amino acids: CAISEEGQINTEAFF. The CDR3 bases are TGTGCCATCAGTGAGGAAGGACAAATCAACACTGAAGCTTTCTTT.

V is TRBV13 and J is TRBJ2-7; D possibly corresponds to TRBD1 (6 bases). V was shortened by 0 bases and J by 6 bases, with 12 bases between the two germline ends. The germline gives CDR1 PRHDT, CDR2 FYEKMQ (reference sequence). The CDR3 spans 14 residues. The DNA for the CDR3 is TGTGCCAGCAGCTTAGGCCTTACAGGGTCCGAGCAGTACTTC. Residues: CASSLGLTGSEQYF. Supplemented by reference TRBV13 and TRBJ2-7, the full variable domain reads AAGVIQSPRHLIKEKRETATLKCYPIPRHDTVYWYQQGPGQDPQFLISFYEKMQSDKGSIPDRFSAQQFSDYHSELNMSSLELGDSALYFCASSLGLTGSEQYFGPGTRLTVT.

This clonotype was picked up many times. This chain connects TRBV12-3 or TRBV12-4 to TRBJ2-3, with D unresolved. The CDR3 sequence is 13 residues long. Between the trimmed V and J ends, which lost 4 bases and 4 bases, there was a span of 9 bases. CDR3 sequence reads: CASSSALADTQYF. The CDR3 nucleotides read TGTGCCAGCAGTTCGGCCCTGGCAGATACGCAGTATTTT.

A note on this clonotype: A single base separates this from a much larger clone, so it may be a read error. The rearrangement joins TRBV9 to TRBJ1-2; D call uncertain. V lost 3 bases and J lost 7, with 16 bases in between. The CDR3 length is 14 residues. Per the germline V gene, CDR1 is SGDLS and CDR2 is YYNGEE. DNA of the CDR3: TGTGCCAGCAGCGCGAAAATACCAAGCTGTGGCTACACCTTC. Protein product: CASSAKIPSCGYTF.

This clonotype was observed many times. The chain links TRBV2 to TRBJ1-1; 10 bases fit TRBD1. CDR3 length: 14 residues. CDR1 and CDR2 from the germline V gene are SNHLY and FYNNEI. The V gene end was trimmed by 7 bases and the J gene end by 0 bases; junction bases not matched to a gene: 2. The CDR3 sequence is CASNDRGLNTEAFF. CDR3 DNA sequence: TGTGCCAGCAATGACAGGGGGCTGAACACTGAAGCTTTCTTT. Full variable domain (remainder filled in from reference TRBV2 and TRBJ1-1): EPEVTQTPSHQVTQMGQEVILRCVPISNHLYFYWYRQILGQKVEFLVSFYNNEISEKSEIFDDQFSVERPDGSNFTLKIRSTKLEDSAMYFCASNDRGLNTEAFFGQGTRLTVV.

This clonotype was recorded at least ten times. The rearrangement joins TRBV7-6 to TRBJ1-4; D remains unclear. V lost 2 bases and J 3 bases, leaving 13 bases between the germline ends. The germline CDR1 and CDR2 sequences are SGHVS and FNYEAQ. The CDR3 has 16 amino acids. CDR3 DNA: TGTGCCAGCAGCTTATCGTCCTACCACGCTAATGAAAAACTGTTTTTT. Its protein product is CASSLSSYHANEKLFF.

This clonotype has a count of ten or more. The V and J genes are TRBV3-1 and TRBJ2-3; TRBD2 matches at 9 bases. Germline lookup yields CDR1 LGHDT and CDR2 YNNKEL (reference sequence). CDR3 length: 16 amino acids. Losses at the gene ends were 0 bases for V and 3 bases for J; bases not matched to a gene: 4. CDR3 in amino acids: CASSQDGGLATDTQYF. The CDR3 DNA reads as TGTGCCAGCAGCCAAGACGGGGGACTAGCAACAGATACGCAGTATTTT.

The chain couples TRBV27 to TRBJ2-7; tentatively, D is TRBD1 or TRBD2 (7 bases each). Per germline, CDR1 MNHEY and CDR2 SMNVEV (reference sequence). Trimming stripped 2 bases from V and 5 bases from J, with 10 bases between. This CDR3 has 13 amino acids. The chain's CDR3 is CASSLQGGNEQYF. Written as DNA, the CDR3 is TGTGCCAGCAGTTTACAGGGGGGGAACGAGCAGTACTTC.

This chain joins TRBV12-3 or TRBV12-4 and TRBJ2-1; TRBD2 matches 9 bases. The length of the CDR3 is 15 residues. V shed 7 bases, J shed 5 bases, and the junction held 9 bases outside the gene matches. The CDR3 nucleotides are TGTGCCAGCAACGAGGTGCGGGAGGGCGACAATGAGCAGTTCTTC. Its protein is CASNEVREGDNEQFF.

Only a few counts were recorded for this clonotype. The chain has TRBV7-9 and TRBJ2-7, with 8 bases matching TRBD2. The CDR3 is 15 residues long. CDR1 is SEHNR and CDR2 is FQNEAQ in the germline V gene (reference sequence). Trimming at V came to 5 bases and at J to 6 bases, leaving 12 bases not matched to a gene. CDR3: CASSRPGLGVVEQYF. The CDR3, as DNA: TGTGCCAGCAGCCGCCCGGGACTAGGTGTTGTCGAGCAGTACTTC.

V usage is TRBV28 and J usage is TRBJ2-2; D is unresolved. Trimming removed 3 bases at V and 7 bases at J, with 6 bases between. Germline CDR1 and CDR2: MDHEN and SYDVKM. The CDR3 totals 12 residues. The CDR3 loop reads CASSFGVGELFF. The CDR3 DNA follows: TGTGCCAGCAGTTTTGGGGTCGGGGAGCTGTTTTTT.

This clonotype appeared once. The conserved closing phenylalanine or tryptophan is absent in this CDR3, likely reflecting a read error. V gene TRBV30 combines with J gene TRBJ1-4; no reliable D call. CDR3 length: 15 amino acids. V lost 5 bases, J lost 5 bases, and 18 bases lay in between. Germline CDR1 and CDR2: GTSNPN and SVGIG (reference sequence). In nucleotides, the CDR3 is TGTGCCTGGGACCCTGGACGGGGAGGGAATGAAAAACTGTTTTAT. This sequence encodes CAWDPGRGGNEKLFY.

The CDR3 loop reads CASSLGGAFTETQYF. In DNA form, the CDR3 reads TGTGCCAGCAGCTTAGGAGGGGCGTTCACGGAGACCCAGTACTTC. The rearrangement links TRBV7-6 to TRBJ2-5; D might be TRBD1 or TRBD2, each matching 5 bases. This CDR3 spans 15 amino acids. Germline-derived CDR1 and CDR2 are SGHVS and FNYEAQ. The V end lost 1 base, the J end lost 5 bases, and 14 bases lay between the germline ends.

This clonotype was picked up many times. The chain couples TRBV6-2 or TRBV6-3 to TRBJ2-6; TRBD1 matches at 10 bases. The CDR3 runs to 18 residues. V dropped 6 bases and J dropped 2; count of bases not matched to a gene: 10. The germline gives CDR1 MNHEY, CDR2 SVGEGT. The DNA for the CDR3 is TGTGCCAGCAGACCTACGAGACAGGGGGCGCCTGGGGCCAACGTCCTGACTTTC. This codes for CASRPTRQGAPGANVLTF.

This clonotype has a handful of counts. The genes are TRBV7-9 and TRBJ1-4, with D possibly TRBD1 on 5 matching bases. Germline CDR1 reads SEHNR; CDR2 reads FQNEAQ (reference sequence). V lost 5 bases, J lost 4 bases, and 11 bases lay in between. The length of the CDR3 is 14 residues. The CDR3 reads CASSPRDGNEKLFF. CDR3 DNA: TGTGCCAGCAGCCCCAGGGACGGTAATGAAAAACTGTTTTTT.

With regard to this clonotype: A much more abundant neighbour one base away suggests this may be a read error. Given the absence of the conserved phenylalanine or tryptophan at the CDR3 end, a read error is likely. This rearrangement joins TRBV14 to TRBJ2-3; 10 bases align to TRBD2. The V segment lost 6 bases and the J segment 3 bases; nucleotides outside the gene matches: 6. CDR1 SGHDN and CDR2 FVKESK come from the germline V gene. This CDR3 region has 15 residues. CDR3 bases: TGTGCCAGCAGTAATCTAGCGGGAGAAACAGATACGCAGTATCTT. Translated: CASSNLAGETDTQYL.